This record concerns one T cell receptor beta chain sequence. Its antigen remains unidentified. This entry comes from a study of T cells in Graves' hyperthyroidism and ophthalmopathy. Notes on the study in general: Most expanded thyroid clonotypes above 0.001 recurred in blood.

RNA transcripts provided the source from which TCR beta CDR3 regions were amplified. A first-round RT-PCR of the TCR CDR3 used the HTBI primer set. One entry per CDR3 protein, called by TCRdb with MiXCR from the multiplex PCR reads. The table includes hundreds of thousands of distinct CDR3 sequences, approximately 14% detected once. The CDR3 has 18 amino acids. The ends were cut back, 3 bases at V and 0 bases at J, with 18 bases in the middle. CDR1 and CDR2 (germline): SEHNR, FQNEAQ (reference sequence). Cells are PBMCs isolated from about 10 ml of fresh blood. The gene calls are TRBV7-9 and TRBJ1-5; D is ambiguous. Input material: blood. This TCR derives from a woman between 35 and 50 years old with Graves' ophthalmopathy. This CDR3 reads CASSFEPMRSYSNQPQHF. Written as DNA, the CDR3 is TGTGCCAGCAGCTTCGAACCAATGCGGTCGTATAGCAATCAGCCCCAGCATTTT.